This TCR beta chain appears in the sequencing data of a study of cytomegalovirus exposure and HLA in healthy donors. Regarding the study as a whole: Sequencing probably produced one cluster of sequence variants that were highly shared. There were a few CMV-associated chains whose specificity for CMV antigens was confirmed in vitro. For most subjects, TCR beta sequences were reported to predict HLA-A and HLA-B alleles with accuracy. In a later analysis, a genetic analysis reported fewer productive-TCR N-insertions in an Asian-associated ancestry cluster than the cohort average.

It was with 60 Vbeta and 13 Jbeta primers that the PCR ran. Some clones are missing from TCRdb's copy, which holds only in-frame ones; the method was immunoSEQ multiplex PCR. The data hold about 180,000 clones, with around 80% observed a single time. V lost 5 bases and J lost 9; bases outside the gene matches: 6. CDR1 and CDR2 from the germline V gene are GTSNPN and SVGIG (reference sequence). The length of the CDR3 is 11 residues. Worth noting for this clone: The antigen remains unidentified.

The J gene is TRBJ2-5, the V gene TRBV30, with 7 bases identical to TRBD2. Sequenced input: PBMCs. This TCR derives from a man younger than 30 in good health and CMV-seronegative. The CDR3 nucleotides read TGTGCCTGGTCGGGGGGAGGGTCCCAGTACTTC. Translation: CAWSGGGSQYF.